The 22 T cell receptor beta chains below were found in one sample sequenced in a study of blood T cell repertoires in COVID-19. The table came from immunoSEQ multiplex PCR; TCRdb's copy has only in-frame clones and leaves some out. The repertoire holds roughly 340,000 clones, 80% to 90% seen once, with 0.95% to 1.1% in the top ten. The sequenced sample consisted of PBMCs or T cells enriched from blood (not recorded which). The receptors shown here come from a young man who had recovered from COVID-19.

This sequence joins TRBV5-1 and TRBJ1-2; a weak D match, TRBD1 (5 bases). This CDR3 spans 15 amino acids. CDR1 is SGHRS and CDR2 is YFSETQ in the germline V gene. Trimming left V 0 bases short and J 8 bases short, with 17 bases between. Written as DNA, the CDR3 is TGCGCCAGCAGCTTGGCGCAGGGATGGTGGAGAGGCTACACCTTC. Amino acid sequence: CASSLAQGWWRGYTF.

The J gene is TRBJ1-2, the V gene TRBV12-5, with 11 bases fitting TRBD1. Losses at the gene ends were 2 bases for V and 8 bases for J; bases not matched to a gene: 16. Germline CDR1 is LGHNT and CDR2 is FRNRAP. The CDR3 consists of 18 residues. DNA for the CDR3: TGTGCTAGTGGTTTGATGAGGACAGGGGGCGAACTCACTTGGGGCTACACCTTC. Translation: CASGLMRTGGELTWGYTF. Full variable domain (remainder filled in from reference TRBV12-5 and TRBJ1-2): DARVTQTPRHKVTEMGQEVTMRCQPILGHNTVFWYRQTMMQGLELLAYFRNRAPLDDSGMPKDRFSAEMPDATLATLKIQPSEPRDSAVYFCASGLMRTGGELTWGYTFGSGTRLTVV.

This clone has a single count. The CDR3 sequence: CASSQDDRSNYGYTF. The CDR3, as DNA: TGCGCCAGCAGCCAAGATGACAGATCTAACTATGGCTACACCTTC. The chain combines TRBV4-3 with TRBJ1-2; possible D gene TRBD1, 5 bases. The germline gives CDR1 LGHNA, CDR2 YSLEER. This CDR3 has 15 residues. V lost 0 bases and J lost 0, with 8 bases in between.

This clone is a singleton in its sample. The chain links TRBV7-9 to TRBJ2-7, with a tentative D call TRBD2 (6 bases). Germline-derived CDR1 and CDR2 are SEHNR and FQNEAQ (reference sequence). The CDR3 runs to 12 residues. The ends were cut back, 6 bases at V and 9 bases at J, with 15 bases in the middle. For the CDR3, the DNA is TGTGCCAGCAGTCCGGAGGGGTATGGGCAGTACTTC. Its protein product is CASSPEGYGQYF. Supplemented by reference TRBV7-9 and TRBJ2-7, the full variable domain reads DTGVSQNPRHKITKRGQNVTFRCDPISEHNRLYWYRQTLGQGPEFLTYFQNEAQLEKSRLLSDRFSAERPKGSFSTLEIQRTEQGDSAMYLCASSPEGYGQYFGPGTRLTVT.

This chain connects TRBV3-1 (or the pseudogene TRBV3-2) to TRBJ1-2, with TRBD1 matching over 9 bases. The CDR3 consists of 14 residues. After removal of 5 bases from V and 4 bases from J, the junction contained 5 bases not matched to a gene. CDR1 is LGHDT, CDR2 YNNKEL, per germline (reference sequence). The CDR3 nucleotides read TGTGCCAGCAGCTTGGGACAGGGCCCCTATGGCTACACCTTC. Protein product: CASSLGQGPYGYTF.

With respect to this clone: The same CDR3 also results from other DNA sequences found in this sample. J is TRBJ1-6 and V is TRBV5-1; D not resolved. Trimming removed 7 bases from V and 5 bases from J, with 10 bases in between. The CDR3 is 13 residues long. CDR1 SGHRS and CDR2 YFSETQ come from the germline V gene. This chain's CDR3 is CASARGDNSPLHF. CDR3 coding DNA: TGCGCCAGCGCAAGAGGCGATAATTCACCCCTCCACTTT.

This clone was counted a single time. This chain links TRBV5-5 with TRBJ2-5; a possible D gene is TRBD1 (6 bases). This CDR3 is 18 amino acids long. The V end was cut by 1 base, the J end by 5 bases, with 24 bases between. CDR1 is SGHKS and CDR2 is YYEKEE in the germline V gene (reference sequence). The CDR3 sequence is CASSLLPHVLRGKETQYF. The CDR3 DNA reads TGTGCCAGCAGCTTGCTCCCTCACGTTCTCAGGGGCAAGGAGACCCAGTACTTC. Looking up the rest from reference TRBV5-5 and TRBJ2-5 gives the full variable domain: DAGVTQSPTHLIKTRGQQVTLRCSPISGHKSVSWYQQVLGQGPQFIFQYYEKEERGRGNFPDRFSARQFPNYSSELNVNALLLGDSALYLCASSLLPHVLRGKETQYFGPGTRLLVL.

This clone appeared once. This rearrangement joins TRBV7-8 to TRBJ2-5; TRBD1 matches at 7 bases. This CDR3 comprises 15 residues. CDR1 is SGHVS, CDR2 FQNEAQ, per germline. The J segment lost 1 base and the V segment lost 5 bases, leaving 7 bases of the junction unmatched. The CDR3 nucleotides read TGTGCCAGCAGCCCCCAAGGGGGCCGCCAAGAGACCCAGTACTTC. Amino acid sequence: CASSPQGGRQETQYF.

The chain carries TRBV2 and TRBJ2-5; D might be TRBD1 (5 bases). Germline V lookup: CDR1 SNHLY, CDR2 FYNNEI. The CDR3 consists of 14 residues. Trimming pared 0 bases from V and 1 base from J, leaving 6 bases between. The CDR3 sequence: CASSEAGRQETQYF. CDR3 in DNA: TGTGCCAGCAGTGAAGCGGGGCGCCAAGAGACCCAGTACTTC.

V gene TRBV27 combines with J gene TRBJ1-1; perhaps TRBD1 as D (5 bases). V was pared by 2 bases and J by 1 base, with 11 bases between. Germline V gives CDR1 MNHEY, CDR2 SMNVEV (reference sequence). This CDR3 region has 15 residues. CDR3 sequence: CASSLRNGGNTEAFF. Written as DNA, the CDR3 is TGTGCCAGCAGTTTAAGGAACGGGGGGAACACTGAAGCTTTCTTT.

This chain connects TRBV7-3 to TRBJ2-3; D is perhaps TRBD1 (5 bases). CDR1 and CDR2 from the germline V gene are SGHTA and FQGTGA. CDR3 size: 18 residues. The ends were cut back, 4 bases at V and 1 base at J, with 21 bases in the middle. The CDR3 loop is CASSSSPQQAGGTDTQYF. In DNA form, the CDR3 reads TGTGCCAGCAGCTCCTCCCCCCAACAGGCAGGTGGCACAGATACGCAGTATTTT. Full variable domain (remainder filled in from reference TRBV7-3 and TRBJ2-3): GAGVSQTPSNKVTEKGKYVELRCDPISGHTALYWYRQSLGQGPEFLIYFQGTGAADDSGLPNDRFFAVRPEGSVSTLKIQRTERGDSAVYLCASSSSPQQAGGTDTQYFGPGTRLTVL.

The J gene is TRBJ1-1, the V gene TRBV5-1; D might be TRBD1 (6 bases). V lost 4 bases to trimming and J lost 8 bases, with 12 bases between them. Germline V CDR1 and CDR2: SGHRS, YFSETQ. The CDR3 is 12 amino acids. The CDR3 DNA reads as TGCGCCAGCAGCACCTCCGGGACAGAAGCTTTCTTT. This translates into CASSTSGTEAFF.

This chain connects TRBV5-4 to TRBJ1-2, with D possibly being TRBD1 (5 bases). Germline V lookup: CDR1 SGHNT, CDR2 YYREEE (reference sequence). V lost 1 base to trimming and J lost 3 bases, with 13 bases between them. The CDR3 sequence is 15 residues long. The CDR3 sequence: CASSLSGTEDYGYTF. CDR3 bases: TGTGCCAGCAGCTTGAGCGGGACCGAAGACTATGGCTACACCTTC.

This chain connects TRBV7-3 to TRBJ1-1; D gene unclear. There are 13 residues in the CDR3. Germline-derived CDR1 and CDR2 are SGHTA and FQGTGA. Trimming stripped 2 bases from V and 3 bases from J, with 7 bases between. CDR3 bases: TGTGCCAGCAGCTTAGAGAGGGACACTGAAGCTTTCTTT. This sequence encodes CASSLERDTEAFF.

The genes are TRBV19 and TRBJ2-3; D gene ambiguous. Germline V CDR1 and CDR2: LNHDA, SQIVND (reference sequence). The CDR3 runs 13 residues. The V end was cut by 8 bases, the J end by 2 bases, with 11 bases between. The CDR3 sequence: CASRQQVTDTQYF. CDR3 coding DNA: TGTGCCAGTCGTCAACAAGTCACAGATACGCAGTATTTT. The variable domain in full, completed from reference TRBV19 and TRBJ2-3, reads DGGITQSPKYLFRKEGQNVTLSCEQNLNHDAMYWYRQDPGQGLRLIYYSQIVNDFQKGDIAEGYSVSREKKESFPLTVTSAQKNPTAFYLCASRQQVTDTQYFGPGTRLTVL.

The genes are TRBV6-2 or TRBV6-3 and TRBJ1-2, with D perhaps matching TRBD1 (5 bases). V lost 3 bases, J lost 14 bases, and 19 bases lay in between. The CDR3 has 13 amino acids. Germline V lookup: CDR1 MNHEY, CDR2 SVGEGT. CDR3 amino acids: CASSYLRARSSTF. The CDR3 DNA sequence: TGTGCCAGCAGTTATCTCAGGGCTCGGAGTTCGACCTTC.

Written as DNA, the CDR3 is TGTGCCAGCAGCCCGCGACAGGGCCCTAGCTCCTATAATTCACCCCTCCACTTT. Amino acids: CASSPRQGPSSYNSPLHF. The J gene is TRBJ1-6, the V gene TRBV3-1 (or the pseudogene TRBV3-2), with 7 bases that match TRBD1. Germline lookup yields CDR1 LGHDT and CDR2 YNNKEL (reference sequence). After removal of 4 bases from V and 0 bases from J, the junction contained 9 bases not matched to a gene. This CDR3 contains 18 residues.

The chain has TRBV7-3 and TRBJ2-5, with D maybe TRBD1 (6 bases). This CDR3 has 13 amino acids. Germline values: CDR1 SGHTA, CDR2 FQGTGA. V was shortened by 1 base and J by 5 bases, with 8 bases between the two germline ends. CDR3 loop: CASSLRRGETQYF. The DNA of the CDR3 is TGTGCCAGCAGCTTAAGAAGGGGGGAGACCCAGTACTTC.

J is TRBJ2-7 and V is TRBV20-1; D might be TRBD2 (5 bases). Germline values: CDR1 DFQATT, CDR2 SNEGSKA (reference sequence). There are 11 residues in the CDR3. Trimming shortened V by 5 bases and J by 3 bases, and 8 bases separated the two germline ends. CDR3 sequence reads: CSAPGIYEQYF. The DNA of the CDR3 is TGCAGTGCTCCGGGGATCTACGAGCAGTACTTC.

J is TRBJ1-5 and V is TRBV19, with TRBD1 matching over 8 bases. J was trimmed by 4 bases and V by 4 bases; bases with no gene match: 3. There are 14 residues in the CDR3. CDR1 and CDR2 from the germline V gene are LNHDA and SQIVND (reference sequence). The CDR3 coding sequence is TGTGCCAGTAGTACCCAGGGGGCGAATCAGCCCCAGCATTTT. It is translated as CASSTQGANQPQHF. Drawing the rest from reference TRBV19 and TRBJ1-5, the complete variable domain is DGGITQSPKYLFRKEGQNVTLSCEQNLNHDAMYWYRQDPGQGLRLIYYSQIVNDFQKGDIAEGYSVSREKKESFPLTVTSAQKNPTAFYLCASSTQGANQPQHFGDGTRLSIL.

The chain couples TRBV18 to TRBJ1-2; 7 nucleotides line up with TRBD1. The CDR3 has 13 residues. Per germline, CDR1 KGHSH and CDR2 LQKENI. After removal of 4 bases from V and 5 bases from J, the junction contained 4 bases not matched to a gene. CDR3 sequence (DNA): TGTGCCAGCTCACGAGACAGGGCGTATGGCTACACCTTC. As protein: CASSRDRAYGYTF.

This rearrangement joins TRBV9 to TRBJ1-2, with no clear D. The V gene's germline CDR1 is SGDLS and CDR2 YYNGEE. The CDR3 runs to 14 residues. V was clipped by 2 bases and J by 5 bases, with 13 bases between them. The CDR3 region has the DNA TGTGCCAGCAGCGTCCACGGTTTCGATTATGGCTACACCTTC. This codes for CASSVHGFDYGYTF.